The 27 T cell receptor beta chains reported below all come from one sample, sequenced in a study of blood T cell repertoires in COVID-19. Repertoires were generated with immunoSEQ multiplex PCR, while TCRdb's copy carries only in-frame clones and drops some. The sample yields 350,000 to 550,000 clones, more than 80% seen once. The sequenced sample was PBMCs or T cells enriched from blood (not recorded which). These receptors were collected from a man under 40 who had recovered from COVID-19.

The gene calls are TRBV25-1 and TRBJ2-7; 8 bases are shared with TRBD2. Trimming cost V 3 bases and J 4 bases; bases outside gene matches: 5. Germline V CDR1 and CDR2: MGHDK, SYGVNS. This CDR3 is built from 14 residues. DNA for the CDR3: TGTGCCAGCAGTGATAGCGGGAAACCTTACGAGCAGTACTTC. Protein sequence: CASSDSGKPYEQYF.

The chain carries TRBV7-9 and TRBJ2-1, with TRBD2 identical over 7 bases. There are 15 residues in the CDR3. CDR1 and CDR2 from the germline V gene are SEHNR and FQNEAQ (reference sequence). Trimming cost V 2 bases and J 3 bases; bases outside gene matches: 4. For the CDR3, the DNA is TGTGCCAGCAGCTTACTAGCGGATTTCTACAATGAGCAGTTCTTC. This encodes CASSLLADFYNEQFF.

CDR3 coding DNA: TGTGCCACCAGCCCTAGTCAGGGGCAGTATCATGGCTACACCTTC. Translation: CATSPSQGQYHGYTF. The rearrangement links TRBV24-1 to TRBJ1-2; TRBD1 is a possible D gene (6 bases). Looked up from germline, CDR1 is KGHDR and CDR2 is SFDVKD. V dropped 7 bases and J dropped 6 bases, with 20 bases sitting between them. CDR3 length: 15 amino acids.

The V and J genes are TRBV28 and TRBJ1-5; D uncertain. Trimming took 1 base from V and 6 from J, leaving 16 bases between them. Germline V lookup: CDR1 MDHEN, CDR2 SYDVKM. The CDR3 has 16 residues. CDR3 sequence reads: CASSLFLLREFQPQHF. CDR3 DNA sequence: TGTGCCAGCAGTTTATTCTTACTTCGAGAGTTTCAGCCCCAGCATTTT.

This rearrangement joins TRBV27 to TRBJ1-1; D uncertain. Trimming shortened V by 2 bases and J by 5 bases, and 15 bases separated the two germline ends. This CDR3 contains 15 residues. CDR1 MNHEY and CDR2 SMNVEV come from the germline V gene (reference sequence). DNA of the CDR3: TGTGCCAGCAGTTTAATTGCCGGTTTTGTGACTGAAGCTTTCTTT. Its protein product is CASSLIAGFVTEAFF.

The rearrangement uses TRBV29-1 and TRBJ1-2, with 8 positions matching TRBD1. From germline, CDR1 is SQVTM and CDR2 ANQGSEA. This CDR3 region has 11 residues. Losses at the gene ends were 6 bases for V and 8 bases for J; bases not matched to a gene: 5. CDR3 sequence: CSVDRGTGYTF. The CDR3 region has the DNA TGCAGCGTCGACAGGGGAACGGGCTACACCTTC.

The rearrangement links TRBV7-9 to TRBJ2-7; a weak D match, TRBD2 (6 bases). Between the trimmed V and J ends, which lost 5 bases and 8 bases, there was a span of 28 bases. From germline, CDR1 is SEHNR and CDR2 FQNEAQ (reference sequence). CDR3 length: 17 amino acids. CDR3 sequence: CASSPPFTKAGFLQQYF. The CDR3 DNA reads as TGTGCCAGCAGCCCACCCTTCACTAAGGCGGGATTCTTACAGCAGTACTTC.

A note on this clone: The sample carries other DNA sequences with the same CDR3. V gene TRBV5-1 combines with J gene TRBJ2-5, with TRBD2 matching 7 bases. The CDR3 runs to 14 residues. V lost 4 bases, J lost 3 bases, and 6 bases stayed unmatched. Germline V gives CDR1 SGHRS, CDR2 YFSETQ. CDR3: CASSPLAGEETQYF. CDR3 coding DNA: TGCGCCAGCAGCCCCCTGGCGGGGGAAGAGACCCAGTACTTC.

This chain uses TRBV7-9 with TRBJ1-5; the D is unclear. This CDR3 has 16 amino acids. CDR1 and CDR2 (germline): SEHNR, FQNEAQ (reference sequence). V lost 0 bases and J 0 bases, leaving 9 bases between the germline ends. For the CDR3, the DNA is TGTGCCAGCAGCTTAGCGCCCGGGGTTAGCAATCAGCCCCAGCATTTT. Protein product: CASSLAPGVSNQPQHF.

V usage is TRBV2 and J usage is TRBJ2-7; TRBD2 aligns across 12 bases. There are 14 residues in the CDR3. Trimming cost V 6 bases and J 11 bases; bases outside gene matches: 11. The V gene's germline CDR1 is SNHLY and CDR2 FYNNEI. The CDR3 nucleotides are TGTGCCAGCAGCCCGACTAGCGGGAGTCCCCGGGAGTACTTC. This gives the protein CASSPTSGSPREYF.

The chain joins TRBV28 to TRBJ2-3; TRBD1 might be the D (6 bases). This CDR3 is built from 13 residues. V lost 5 bases, J lost 0 bases, and 6 bases lay in between. Germline assignment: CDR1 MDHEN and CDR2 SYDVKM. Here the CDR3 DNA reads TGTGCCAGCAGTCAGGGGAGCACAGATACGCAGTATTTT. Translation gives CASSQGSTDTQYF.

The rearrangement links TRBV7-9 to TRBJ1-1; a weak D match, TRBD1 (5 bases). The CDR3 is 14 amino acids. Germline CDR1 reads SEHNR; CDR2 reads FQNEAQ (reference sequence). V lost 8 bases and J lost 1, with 14 bases in between. This CDR3 is CASGPRTPNTEAFF. CDR3 DNA: TGTGCCAGCGGCCCCAGGACACCGAACACTGAAGCTTTCTTT.

In DNA, the CDR3 is TGTGCCTGGAAATGGGGGCCTGGTGAGCAGTACTTC. Residues: CAWKWGPGEQYF. V and J are TRBV30 and TRBJ2-7; tentatively, D is TRBD1 (6 bases). The CDR3 totals 12 residues. Germline V gene data show CDR1 as GTSNPN and CDR2 as SVGIG (reference sequence). Trimming took 4 bases from V and 7 from J, leaving 14 bases between them.

The J gene is TRBJ1-3, the V gene TRBV5-6; D is unclear. Trimming removed 0 bases at V and 0 bases at J, with 13 bases between. Germline V CDR1 and CDR2: SGHDT, YYEEEE. CDR3 length equals 17 residues. CDR3 amino acids: CASSLGPRVSSGNTIYF. The DNA for the CDR3 is TGTGCCAGCAGCTTGGGGCCCCGGGTGAGCTCTGGAAACACCATATATTTT.

The chain joins TRBV28 to TRBJ1-5, with D possibly being TRBD1 (5 bases). Trimming took off 5 bases at V and 4 bases at J, with 15 bases between the two ends. The germline V gene has CDR1 MDHEN and CDR2 SYDVKM. The CDR3 consists of 15 residues. The chain's CDR3 is CASSAAAGWNQPQHF. The CDR3 nucleotides read TGTGCCAGCAGTGCCGCGGCAGGGTGGAATCAGCCCCAGCATTTT.

V is TRBV7-9 and J is TRBJ2-1; the D is unclear. V gave up 1 base and J gave up 9 bases, with 7 bases separating them. This CDR3 contains 12 residues. Germline CDR1 SEHNR, CDR2 FQNEAQ (reference sequence). The CDR3 coding sequence is TGTGCCAGCAGCTTAGTTTCCAGTGAGCAGTTCTTC. Translation gives CASSLVSSEQFF.

The rearrangement uses TRBV20-1 and TRBJ1-5; 8 bases line up with TRBD1. CDR3 size: 13 residues. Germline loops: CDR1 DFQATT, CDR2 SNEGSKA (reference sequence). With 3 bases clipped from V and 5 bases from J, the junction kept 3 bases outside the gene matches. The CDR3 spells CSASGTGYQPQHF. CDR3 sequence (DNA): TGCAGTGCTAGTGGGACAGGTTATCAGCCCCAGCATTTT.

There are a few counts of this clone. The chain carries TRBV30 and TRBJ2-5; TRBD1 or TRBD2 may be the D gene (6 bases each). V was clipped by 8 bases and J by 4 bases, with 17 bases between them. The CDR3 has 13 residues. CDR1 is GTSNPN, CDR2 SVGIG, per germline (reference sequence). CDR3 residues: CAGGRPLGETQYF. CDR3 nucleotides: TGTGCCGGGGGGCGGCCCCTCGGAGAGACCCAGTACTTC.

The chain joins TRBV24-1 to TRBJ2-7, with 7 bases lining up with TRBD1. CDR1 is KGHDR, CDR2 SFDVKD, per germline. The CDR3 is 15 residues long. Losses at the gene ends were 7 bases for V and 3 bases for J; bases not matched to a gene: 11. The CDR3 here is CATSTRQGPFYEQYF. The CDR3 nucleotides are TGTGCCACCAGCACCAGACAGGGACCCTTCTACGAGCAGTACTTC.

The V gene is TRBV24-1, the J gene TRBJ2-1, with 8 bases identical to TRBD1. The V gene end was trimmed by 4 bases and the J gene end by 7 bases; junction bases not matched to a gene: 5. This CDR3 has 14 residues. Germline assignment: CDR1 KGHDR and CDR2 SFDVKD. CDR3 loop: CATSEPGTGNEQFF. The CDR3 coding sequence is TGTGCCACCAGTGAGCCCGGGACAGGTAATGAGCAGTTCTTC.

The chain joins TRBV7-9 to TRBJ1-1; TRBD1 matches 9 bases. There are 14 residues in the CDR3. Germline V gives CDR1 SEHNR, CDR2 FQNEAQ (reference sequence). V gave up 8 bases and J gave up 3 bases; unmatched junction bases: 7. The CDR3 DNA is TGTGCCAGCCACTGGGGACAGGGCGACACTGAAGCTTTCTTT. Residues: CASHWGQGDTEAFF.

This sequence joins TRBV30 and TRBJ1-4; possible D gene TRBD1, 6 bases. Trimming stripped 7 bases from V and 0 bases from J, with 9 bases between. The length of the CDR3 is 13 residues. The V gene's germline CDR1 is GTSNPN and CDR2 SVGIG (reference sequence). For the CDR3, the DNA is TGTGCCTCGCACAGGGCAACTAATGAAAAACTGTTTTTT. This gives the protein CASHRATNEKLFF.

The CDR3 coding sequence is TGTGCCATCAGCGACAGGGCGACTGACACCGGGGAGCTGTTTTTT. This gives the protein CAISDRATDTGELFF. The chain employs TRBV10-3 and TRBJ2-2; 7 nucleotides align to TRBD1. The CDR3 runs to 15 residues. CDR1 and CDR2 from the germline V gene are ENHRY and SYGVKD. Trimming at V came to 6 bases and at J to 3 bases, leaving 7 bases not matched to a gene.

The gene calls are TRBV28 and TRBJ1-5; 8 nucleotides line up with TRBD1. Trimming cost V 4 bases and J 0 bases; bases outside gene matches: 5. The CDR3 is 16 amino acids. Germline CDR1 MDHEN, CDR2 SYDVKM. CDR3 sequence (DNA): TGTGCCAGCAGTTCCCGACAGGGGCTTAGCAATCAGCCCCAGCATTTT. It is translated as CASSSRQGLSNQPQHF. Full variable domain (outside the CDR3, taken from reference TRBV28 and TRBJ1-5): DVKVTQSSRYLVKRTGEKVFLECVQDMDHENMFWYRQDPGLGLRLIYFSYDVKMKEKGDIPEGYSVSREKKERFSLILESASTNQTSMYLCASSSRQGLSNQPQHFGDGTRLSIL.

This clone was seen a single time. The J gene is TRBJ2-1, the V gene TRBV14; no reliable D call. This CDR3 spans 14 amino acids. V was trimmed by 2 bases and J by 10 bases, leaving 15 bases between them. CDR1 and CDR2 from the germline V gene are SGHDN and FVKESK. The CDR3 DNA is TGTGCCAGCAGCCAACGGCCCGGCAGACACGAGCAGTTCTTC. Protein sequence: CASSQRPGRHEQFF.

This chain links TRBV7-3 with TRBJ2-1, with a possible D match to TRBD2 (6 bases). V was shortened by 4 bases and J by 10 bases, with 20 bases between the two germline ends. Germline V gives CDR1 SGHTA, CDR2 FQGTGA. CDR3 length equals 15 residues. Here the CDR3 DNA reads TGTGCCAGCAGCTCCCTCGGGACTGGTCTAGACGAGCAGTTCTTC. Protein sequence: CASSSLGTGLDEQFF.

The chain is built from TRBV5-4 and TRBJ2-5; 13 bases line up with TRBD2. Germline CDR1 SGHNT, CDR2 YYREEE (reference sequence). The V and J ends lost 4 bases and 5 bases, in that order; junction bases with no gene match: 8. This CDR3 spans 16 amino acids. The CDR3 loop reads CASSQGTSGIGETQYF. In DNA form, the CDR3 reads TGTGCCAGCAGCCAAGGGACTAGCGGGATTGGTGAGACCCAGTACTTC.